This entry concerns a single T cell receptor beta chain. The target of this receptor is not known. No base quality information exists; no much larger clone differs at one position. This entry belongs to a study of blood T cell repertoires in COVID-19 (dated by TCRdb to 2019 to 2021). About the investigation overall: Samples from collaborators originated in the United States, Italy and Spain and spanned both the acute and convalescent phases of COVID-19. The material from the prospective study consisted of cDNA or gDNA derived from T cells, B-cell-depleted T cells, or PBMCs. Where HLA class I and class II types were available, the types were taken from metadata supplied by the sample provider, not from assay-based typing. The dataset comprised deeply sampled blood TCRbeta repertoires from subjects exposed to, actively infected with, or recovered from COVID-19. A freely available public database, intended as a resource for researchers studying the immune response to SARS-CoV-2, is where the repertoires were released. Samples were obtained from the ongoing ImmuneRACE study (first 160 participants) and from about 1,300 subjects provided by 6 global collaborators. Nearly every sample came with metadata listing a de-identified subject ID, COVID-19 status, age in years and sex.

The immunoSEQ Assay, a bias-controlled multiplex PCR, was used to amplify TCRbeta CDR3 regions from genomic DNA. The authors processed their data as follows. The number of nucleated cells in each sample was estimated from the amplification of reference gene primers within the assay. To quantify the absolute abundance of each unique TCRbeta CDR3 rearrangement, sequence reads were collapsed and filtered. For each sample, productive Simpson clonality was calculated by taking the square root of Simpson's diversity index across productive rearrangements. The clones in this table, taken by TCRdb from immuneACCESS, are in-frame only. Not every clone is retained; where verified, under half of the shortfall comes from an unresolved V gene, and the cause of the rest is unknown. V and J calls and clone size are as listed in that table; D and trimming were resolved from the DNA. The sample contains 240,000 or so clones, around nine tenths of them found a single time. The ten largest clones add up to just under 1% of the sample.

A second Seattle source provided samples from volunteer blood donors who had recovered from COVID-19. Whole blood was collected in K2EDTA tubes by collaborating institutions according to the institutions' own protocols. For TCRbeta analysis, collaborator samples were shipped as frozen whole blood, as isolated PBMCs, or as DNA extracted from either sample type. Overall results and qualifications from the work: The amount of clinical and demographic metadata varied by source and participant and was provided uncurated.

Looking up the germline V gene yields CDR1 KGHDR and CDR2 SFDVKD. V ends up 12 bases short and J 4 bases short, with an unmatched junction base count of 9. The CDR3, cysteine through phenylalanine, is 13 amino acids long. The only DNA kept is the CDR3, 39 bases in frame from the first base. The sequence is built from TRBV24-1 and TRBJ2-5; TRBD2 lines up with 8 middle nucleotides. Sequenced: peripheral blood. This TCR derives from a woman aged 40 to 50 who had recovered from COVID-19. CDR3 protein: CASRRGAGETQYF. In nucleotides, the sequence is TGTGCCTCCCGGCGGGGGGCGGGAGAGACCCAGTACTTC.